A selection of T cell receptor beta chains follows, all from one sample in a study of graft-versus-host responses after intestinal transplantation. This table comes from immunoSEQ multiplex PCR, and its TCRdb copy is limited to in-frame clones, with some not included. The profile covers 20,000 to 25,000 clones, with 40% to 50% appearing a single time and around 0.81% taken by the ten largest. The sample in question was alloreactive CD4+ T cells from a mixed lymphocyte reaction culture, obtained before intestinal transplant. The receptors were gathered from a human patient who received an intestinal transplant. Both conserved end residues are part of each CDR3. A D gene is named only where the DNA matches it firmly. Size is stated for part of the rows, as once, few or many counts, or as a class when the clone is expanded.

NA	TRBJ2-5	TRBV10-3	few	CAIRGVLKETQYF	TGTGCCATCAGAGGGGTTCTGAAAGAGACCCAGTACTTC
NA	TRBJ1-1	TRBV5-6	few	CASSLWAGTEAFF	TGTGCCAGCAGCTTGTGGGCCGGCACTGAAGCTTTCTTT
NA	TRBJ1-1	TRBV18	NA	CASSPIRDKNTEAFF	TGTGCCAGCTCCCCTATCCGGGACAAGAACACTGAAGCTTTCTTT
NA	TRBJ1-1	TRBV18	NA	CASSVVGTDTEAFF	TGTGCCAGCTCAGTGGTCGGTACGGACACTGAAGCTTTCTTT
TRBD2	TRBJ2-5	TRBV6-5	medium-sized	CASSYGLAGGETQYF	TGTGCCAGCAGTTACGGACTAGCGGGGGGAGAGACCCAGTACTTC
TRBD1	TRBJ2-1	TRBV7-2	few	CASSSLDRGYEQFF	TGTGCCAGCAGCTCACTCGACAGGGGTTATGAGCAGTTCTTC
TRBD2	TRBJ2-1	TRBV18	NA	CASSRPSGGASGEQFF	TGTGCCAGCTCACGACCTAGCGGGGGGGCCTCGGGTGAGCAGTTCTTC
NA	TRBJ2-5	TRBV18	once	CASSLERETQYF	TGTGCCAGCTCACTCGAGCGGGAGACCCAGTACTTC
TRBD2	TRBJ2-7	TRBV5-1	NA	CASSQLADISYEQYF	TGCGCCAGCAGCCAACTAGCGGATATCTCCTACGAGCAGTACTTC
NA	TRBJ2-1	TRBV6-4	few	CASSEGRKKFF	TGTGCCAGCAGTGAGGGGAGAAAAAAGTTCTTC
TRBD1	TRBJ2-7	TRBV5-6	NA	CASSPTGGTVYEQYF	TGTGCCAGCAGCCCAACAGGGGGGACCGTGTACGAGCAGTACTTC
TRBD1	TRBJ1-1	TRBV7-2	NA	CASTSGQGAPTEAFF	TGTGCCAGCACCTCGGGACAGGGGGCTCCCACTGAAGCTTTCTTT
TRBD2	TRBJ2-5	TRBV7-9	few	CASRQPGLAGVETQYF	TGTGCCAGCAGGCAGCCGGGACTAGCGGGGGTAGAGACCCAGTACTTC
NA	TRBJ1-6	TRBV10-2	NA	CASSRGSPLHF	TGCGCCAGCAGTCGAGGGTCACCCCTCCACTTT
NA	TRBJ1-2	TRBV10-3	NA	CAISEGLQDYGYTF	TGTGCCATCAGTGAAGGCCTGCAGGACTATGGCTACACCTTC
NA	TRBJ1-1	TRBV7-7	NA	CASSFGRGGEAFF	TGTGCTAGCAGCTTCGGGCGGGGGGGAGAAGCTTTCTTT
NA	TRBJ2-3	TRBV5-5	NA	CASSLPLTSTDTQYF	TGTGCCAGCAGCTTGCCGCTGACTAGCACAGATACGCAGTATTTT
NA	TRBJ1-5	TRBV27	NA	CASKGGNQPQHF	TGTGCCAGCAAGGGGGGGAATCAGCCCCAGCATTTT
NA	TRBJ1-2	TRBV2	NA	CASTEGRGRTYGYTF	TGTGCCAGCACCGAAGGGCGGGGAAGGACCTATGGCTACACCTTC
NA	TRBJ2-4	TRBV6-4	NA	CASSAGGHMTEDIQYF	TGTGCCAGCAGTGCCGGGGGGCACATGACAGAGGACATTCAGTACTTC
TRBD1	TRBJ1-6	TRBV7-8	NA	CASSLAHRGDSPLHF	TGTGCCAGCAGCTTAGCTCACAGGGGTGATTCACCCCTCCACTTT
TRBD1	TRBJ2-2	TRBV6-5	NA	CASSFFGTGDGELFF	TGTGCCAGCAGTTTCTTCGGGACAGGGGACGGGGAGCTGTTTTTT
NA	TRBJ1-2	TRBV7-2	NA	CASSLSAENYGYTF	TGTGCCAGCAGCTTATCAGCGGAGAACTATGGCTACACCTTC
NA	TRBJ1-1	TRBV6-5	NA	CASSPRTSGDTEAFF	TGTGCCAGCAGTCCCCGGACATCGGGGGACACTGAAGCTTTCTTT
NA	TRBJ2-6	TRBV10-3	NA	CATPDSLSGANVLTF	TGTGCCACCCCGGACAGTCTCTCTGGGGCCAACGTCCTGACTTTC
TRBD2	TRBJ2-1	TRBV7-2	NA	CASSLRGLAVNEQFF	TGTGCCAGCAGCTTACGTGGACTAGCGGTCAATGAGCAGTTCTTC
TRBD2	TRBJ2-7	TRBV18	few	CASSPLRGGSYEQYF	TGTGCCAGCTCACCATTGCGGGGGGGCTCTTACGAGCAGTACTTC
TRBD1	TRBJ2-2	TRBV6-6	few	CASRGRGMTGELFF	TGTGCCAGTCGTGGCAGGGGGATGACCGGGGAGCTGTTTTTT
NA	TRBJ1-2	TRBV6-6	NA	CASTLGFLYGYTF	TGTGCCAGCACCCTAGGCTTCCTTTATGGCTACACCTTC
NA	TRBJ2-7	TRBV18	few	CASSQLGVGEQYF	TGTGCCAGCTCCCAACTAGGTGTCGGCGAGCAGTACTTC
TRBD2	TRBJ2-1	TRBV18	NA	CASSPGLAGGNEQFF	TGTGCCAGCTCACCAGGGCTAGCGGGGGGGAATGAGCAGTTCTTC
TRBD1	TRBJ2-1	TRBV6-6	NA	CASSYSRGGGEQFF	TGTGCCAGCAGTTACTCGAGAGGGGGCGGTGAGCAGTTCTTC
NA	TRBJ2-3	TRBV5-1	NA	CASSLGPQMFTDTQYF	TGCGCCAGCAGCTTGGGGCCACAGATGTTCACAGATACGCAGTATTTT
NA	TRBJ2-2	TRBV15	NA	CATSRDPGIGELFF	TGTGCCACCAGCAGAGACCCGGGGATCGGGGAGCTGTTTTTT
TRBD1	TRBJ1-2	TRBV9	few	CASSTLGQGPSYGYTF	TGTGCCAGCAGCACCCTCGGACAGGGTCCTTCTTATGGCTACACCTTC
NA	TRBJ1-3	TRBV6-6	few	CASSQGLSGNTIYF	TGTGCCAGCAGTCAGGGTCTCTCTGGAAACACCATATATTTT
NA	TRBJ2-7	TRBV18	few	CASSREQGPLYEQYF	TGTGCCAGCTCGCGCGAACAGGGCCCTCTCTACGAGCAGTACTTC
NA	TRBJ2-2	TRBV7-6	few	CASSLFEGGELFF	TGTGCCAGCAGCTTATTCGAGGGCGGGGAGCTGTTTTTT
NA	TRBJ1-3	TRBV6-5	few	CASRGGGASGNTIYF	TGTGCCAGCAGGGGAGGGGGGGCCTCTGGAAACACCATATATTTT
TRBD1	TRBJ1-1	TRBV27	NA	CASSRDRGAEAFF	TGTGCCAGCAGCCGCGACAGGGGCGCTGAAGCTTTCTTT
TRBD2	TRBJ2-3	TRBV7-9	few	CASSGEHGLADTQYF	TGTGCCAGCAGCGGAGAACACGGACTAGCGGATACGCAGTATTTT
TRBD1	TRBJ1-2	TRBV19	few	CASSISWGQGALGYGYTF	TGTGCCAGTAGTATCTCCTGGGGACAGGGGGCTCTCGGCTATGGCTACACCTTC
NA	TRBJ1-1	TRBV6-1	few	CASSETQNTEAFF	TGTGCCAGCAGTGAAACACAGAACACTGAAGCTTTCTTT
NA	TRBJ2-7	TRBV5-1	NA	CASSPGGAGPYEQYF	TGCGCCAGCAGCCCGGGGGGCGCCGGGCCCTACGAGCAGTACTTC
TRBD2	TRBJ2-3	TRBV29-1	NA	CSPNWEGTQYF	TGCAGCCCGAACTGGGAGGGGACGCAGTATTTT
NA	TRBJ2-3	TRBV10-3	few	CASWAWGTDTQYF	TGTGCCAGCTGGGCGTGGGGCACAGATACGCAGTATTTT
NA	TRBJ2-1	TRBV6-5	NA	CASSDRRLASNEQFF	TGTGCCAGCAGCGACCGCCGACTTGCCTCTAATGAGCAGTTCTTC
TRBD1	TRBJ1-1	TRBV6-1	NA	CASITGGANTEAFF	TGTGCCAGCATAACAGGGGGCGCGAACACTGAAGCTTTCTTT
NA	TRBJ2-3	TRBV7-9	NA	CASSSRGLSTDTQYF	TGTGCCAGCAGCAGTCGTGGACTTTCCACAGATACGCAGTATTTT
TRBD1	TRBJ1-3	TRBV5-1	NA	CASSLSGTGGGNTIYF	TGCGCCAGCAGCTTGTCCGGGACAGGGGGCGGAAACACCATATATTTT
NA	TRBJ1-1	TRBV7-3	once	CASSLFSRVMNTEAFF	TGTGCCAGCAGCTTATTCTCCCGGGTGATGAACACTGAAGCTTTCTTT
NA	TRBJ1-2	TRBV6-1	once	CASSVGAVIWGYTF	TGTGCCAGCAGTGTGGGGGCAGTGATTTGGGGCTACACCTTC
NA	TRBJ2-3	TRBV6-1	NA	CASCGGGSTDTQYF	TGTGCCAGCTGTGGTGGGGGGAGCACAGATACGCAGTATTTT
NA	TRBJ1-2	TRBV18	NA	CASSPAAPSDYGYTF	TGTGCCAGCTCACCAGCCGCCCCCTCGGACTATGGCTACACCTTC